This is a list of T cell receptor beta chains from one sample in a study of T cell responses to AZD1222 COVID-19 vaccine. The repertoire was sequenced with immunoSEQ multiplex PCR; TCRdb's copy has only in-frame clones and lacks some. The sample lists 250,000 to 300,000 clones; about 94% were seen once. This sample comprised peripheral blood, obtained 28 days after the second AZD1222 dose. All receptors derive from an adult who received the AZD1222 COVID-19 vaccine. CDR3s include the opening cysteine and the closing phenylalanine or tryptophan. D genes are given only for firm matches. Expanded clones get a size class; other rows say once, few or many, or leave the size out.

-	TRBV11-3	TRBJ2-3	TRBD2	CASSLGTSGSGGTQYF	TGTGCCAGCAGCTTAGGGACTAGCGGATCGGGGGGGACGCAGTATTTT
-	TRBV2	TRBJ1-2	-	CASSEEGAYGYTF	TGTGCCAGCAGTGAAGAGGGAGCCTATGGCTACACCTTC
-	TRBV27	TRBJ2-7	-	CASSLYAGNEQYF	TGTGCCAGCAGTTTATATGCTGGCAACGAGCAGTACTTC
-	TRBV29-1	TRBJ1-2	TRBD1	CSAGRGSGYTF	TGCAGCGCCGGCAGGGGGTCTGGCTACACCTTC
-	TRBV18	TRBJ2-1	-	CASSPRWGDNEQFF	TGTGCCAGCTCACCACGCTGGGGAGACAATGAGCAGTTCTTC
once	TRBV27	TRBJ1-2	-	CASSPLPGQPPNYGYTF	TGTGCCAGCAGTCCGCTCCCAGGACAGCCGCCTAACTATGGCTACACCTTC
-	TRBV2	TRBJ1-2	TRBD1	CASSVTGGGGYTF	TGTGCCAGCAGTGTCACAGGGGGGGGTGGCTACACCTTC
-	TRBV19	TRBJ1-1	-	CASIPGLTNTEAFF	TGTGCCAGTATCCCTGGACTGACGAACACTGAAGCTTTCTTT
-	TRBV4-3	TRBJ2-3	-	CASSLQLRDTQYF	TGCGCCAGCAGCCTCCAACTGAGAGATACGCAGTATTTT
-	TRBV7-2	TRBJ1-5	TRBD1	CASSPTGGSNQPQHF	TGTGCCAGCAGCCCTACAGGGGGAAGCAATCAGCCCCAGCATTTT
-	TRBV4-3	TRBJ2-7	-	CASSPSGTMAYEQYF	TGCGCCAGCAGCCCGTCCGGGACCATGGCCTACGAGCAGTACTTC
once	TRBV4-1	TRBJ1-2	-	CASSPVGSNYGYTF	TGCGCCAGCTCCCCCGTAGGCAGTAACTATGGCTACACCTTC
once	TRBV2	TRBJ1-4	TRBD1	CASNPDRAANEKLFF	TGTGCCAGCAATCCCGACAGGGCTGCTAATGAAAAACTGTTTTTT
-	TRBV28	TRBJ2-7	-	CASCVDQGPEQYF	TGTGCCAGCTGTGTGGACCAGGGACCCGAGCAGTACTTC
-	TRBV18	TRBJ2-1	TRBD2	CASSGLAGGPNEQFF	TGTGCCAGCTCAGGACTAGCGGGAGGGCCGAATGAGCAGTTCTTC
-	TRBV6-5	TRBJ2-2	-	CASSTGQKTGELFF	TGTGCCAGCAGCACAGGGCAAAAGACCGGGGAGCTGTTTTTT
-	TRBV2	TRBJ1-1	-	CASGVGLNTEAFF	TGTGCCAGCGGGGTCGGATTGAACACTGAAGCTTTCTTT
-	TRBV19	TRBJ2-7	-	CASTDSYEQYF	TGTGCCAGTACCGATTCCTACGAGCAGTACTTC
-	TRBV29-1	TRBJ2-1	-	CSAESSYNEQFF	TGCAGCGCGGAAAGCTCCTACAATGAGCAGTTCTTC
-	TRBV28	TRBJ2-1	TRBD2	CASGAGATGEQFF	TGTGCCAGCGGAGCGGGGGCAACGGGAGAGCAGTTCTTC
-	TRBV7-9	TRBJ2-2	-	CASSLILGPTGELFF	TGTGCCAGCAGCCTAATCCTCGGCCCCACCGGGGAGCTGTTTTTT
-	TRBV7-9	TRBJ1-2	-	CASSTRTDYYGYTF	TGTGCCAGCAGCACCCGGACTGACTACTATGGCTACACCTTC
-	TRBV3-1/TRBV3-2	TRBJ2-7	-	CASSHRFSGEQYF	TGTGCCAGCAGTCACCGGTTTTCAGGGGAGCAGTACTTC
-	TRBV6-6	TRBJ1-6	-	CATSRDFGNSPLHF	TGTGCCACCTCGAGGGACTTTGGAAATTCACCCCTCCACTTT
once	TRBV5-4	TRBJ2-7	TRBD1	CASSLEMDRGGEQYF	TGTGCCAGCAGCTTGGAAATGGACAGGGGGGGCGAGCAGTACTTC
-	TRBV5-8	TRBJ1-1	TRBD1	CASNPRRQGTLSF	TGTGCCAGCAACCCTCGGCGACAGGGGACCCTATCTTTT
few	TRBV2	TRBJ2-2	-	CASSGTSSFTGELFF	TGTGCCAGCAGTGGTACTAGCAGCTTCACCGGGGAGCTGTTTTTT
-	TRBV4-1	TRBJ2-5	-	CASSGRPYEAQYF	TGCGCCAGCAGCGGCAGACCCTATGAGGCCCAGTACTTC
-	TRBV7-9	TRBJ1-6	-	CASTTEGYSPLHF	TGTGCCAGCACAACAGAGGGTTATTCACCCCTCCACTTT
-	TRBV30	TRBJ1-3	-	CAWSVPGAGGLGNTIYF	TGTGCCTGGAGTGTACCAGGGGCTGGGGGCCTTGGAAACACCATATATTTT
once	TRBV9	TRBJ1-5	-	CASSGGADYSNQPQHF	TGTGCCAGCAGCGGGGGGGCGGATTATAGCAATCAGCCCCAGCATTTT
-	TRBV5-1	TRBJ2-7	TRBD1	CASSPVGQGREQYF	TGCGCCAGCAGCCCGGTCGGACAGGGGAGAGAGCAGTACTTC
-	TRBV5-1	TRBJ1-3	-	CASSQEIVSGNTIYF	TGCGCCAGCAGCCAAGAAATAGTCTCTGGAAACACCATATATTTT
once	TRBV2	TRBJ2-3	TRBD2	CASRRLAGETDTQYF	TGTGCCAGCAGGAGACTAGCGGGGGAAACAGATACGCAGTATTTT
-	TRBV5-6	TRBJ1-1	-	CASSLMDSTEAFF	TGTGCCAGCAGCTTGATGGACAGCACTGAAGCTTTCTTT
-	TRBV15	TRBJ2-5	-	CATSRETRVETQYF	TGTGCCACCAGCAGAGAGACAAGGGTTGAGACCCAGTACTTC
-	TRBV6-4	TRBJ1-1	-	CASSDQGGTEAFF	TGTGCCAGCAGTGACCAGGGAGGCACTGAAGCTTTCTTT
-	TRBV21-1	TRBJ1-5	-	CASSPRLGGSNQPQHF	TGTGCCAGCAGCCCGCGTTTGGGCGGGAGCAATCAGCCCCAGCATTTT
-	TRBV5-1	TRBJ1-1	-	CASSLDRMNTEAFF	TGCGCCAGCAGCTTGGACAGGATGAACACTGAAGCTTTCTTT
-	TRBV7-2	TRBJ2-2	TRBD2	CASSLTSGSYTGELFF	TGTGCCAGCAGCTTAACAAGCGGGAGTTACACCGGGGAGCTGTTTTTT
-	TRBV3-1/TRBV3-2	TRBJ1-5	-	CASSQTGLHQPQHF	TGTGCCAGCAGCCAAACGGGTTTACATCAGCCCCAGCATTTT
-	TRBV2	TRBJ1-5	-	CASSDRGRNQPQHF	TGTGCCAGCAGTGACAGGGGTAGAAATCAGCCCCAGCATTTT